These 28 T cell receptor beta chains came from one sample sequenced in a study of cytomegalovirus exposure and HLA in healthy donors. The PCR contained 60 Vbeta and 13 Jbeta primers. The table came from immunoSEQ multiplex PCR; TCRdb's copy has only in-frame clones and leaves some out. The sample consists of some 180,000 clones, around 80% of them appearing once. The sequenced material came from PBMCs. These TCRs come from a man aged 18-30 years in good health and CMV-seronegative.

For this clone: Distinct nucleotide sequences in the sample also encode this CDR3. The chain has TRBV6-5 and TRBJ1-1, with TRBD1 identical over 9 bases. The CDR3 sequence is 11 residues long. Losses at the gene ends were 8 bases for V and 5 bases for J; bases not matched to a gene: 0. Per the germline V gene, CDR1 is MNHEY and CDR2 is SVGAGI. The CDR3 protein is CASGQGTEAFF. CDR3 nucleotides: TGTGCCAGCGGACAGGGGACTGAAGCTTTCTTT.

CDR3 in DNA: TGCGCCAGGAGAACGACGGACAGCCTTTACGAGCAGTACTTC. It codes for CARRTTDSLYEQYF. This chain links TRBV10-1 with TRBJ2-7, with a possible D match to TRBD1 (6 bases). The CDR3 runs 14 residues. V gave up 9 bases and J gave up 4 bases, with 19 bases separating them. Germline-derived CDR1 and CDR2 are WNHNN and SYGVQD (reference sequence).

The chain joins TRBV27 to TRBJ1-2, with TRBD1 identical over 9 bases. Germline V CDR1 and CDR2: MNHEY, SMNVEV (reference sequence). The CDR3 sequence is 19 residues long. J was trimmed by 1 base and V by 2 bases; bases with no gene match: 14. In DNA form, the CDR3 reads TGTGCCAGCAGTTTAGTCCGCCCCGGGACAGGGAAAGATAACTATGGCTACACCTTC. Translated, it gives CASSLVRPGTGKDNYGYTF.

This clone was seen just once. This chain uses TRBV5-3 with TRBJ1-5; the match to TRBD1 covers 7 bases. TRBV5-3 is sorted into the ORF group, with uncertain function. The CDR3 is 16 amino acids. J was trimmed by 9 bases and V by 4 bases; bases with no gene match: 16. The CDR3 DNA follows: TGTGCCAGAAGCCTCGGACAGGCTCTGTCATCACGGCCCCAGCATTTT. Amino acid sequence: CARSLGQALSSRPQHF.

This clone was seen more than once but under ten times. Compared with germline, one end of the junction differs, possibly owing to a read error. This rearrangement joins TRBV7-7 to TRBJ2-6; perhaps TRBD1 as D (6 bases). There are 16 residues in the CDR3. Germline CDR1 reads SSHAT; CDR2 reads FNYEAQ (reference sequence). This chain's CDR3 is CASSPQGFAGANVLTF. In DNA, the CDR3 is TGTGCTAGCAGCCCACAGGGCTTCGCTGGGGCCAACGTCCTGACTTTC.

About this clone itself: Different DNA sequences within this sample yield the same CDR3. The chain couples TRBV9 to TRBJ2-1, with D unresolved. In germline, CDR1 is SGDLS, CDR2 YYNGEE. This CDR3 is 13 amino acids long. Trimming took off 0 bases at V and 4 bases at J, with 5 bases between the two ends. The DNA of the CDR3 is TGTGCCAGCAGCGTAGCCGGTTACAATGAGCAGTTCTTC. Residues: CASSVAGYNEQFF.

This clone has more than one count but fewer than ten. The chain recombines TRBV11-2 with TRBJ2-2; 8 bases are a match to TRBD2. Germline V CDR1 and CDR2: SGHAT, FQNNGV. This CDR3 is 15 amino acids long. V was clipped by 6 bases and J by 5 bases; unmatched bases: 8. The CDR3 DNA reads as TGTGCCAGCAGGGGAAGCGGGAGAGGTACCGGGGAGCTGTTTTTT. This encodes CASRGSGRGTGELFF.

The rearrangement links TRBV4-2 to TRBJ1-1; possible D gene TRBD1, 5 bases. Germline CDR1 reads LGHNA; CDR2 reads YNFKEQ. Trimming shortened V by 1 base and J by 1 base, and 10 bases separated the two germline ends. The CDR3 covers 15 residues. The CDR3 loop is CASSQGGVRNTEAFF. CDR3 nucleotides: TGTGCCAGCAGCCAAGGGGGGGTCAGGAACACTGAAGCTTTCTTT.

This clone was counted between two and nine times. The genes are TRBV5-1 and TRBJ1-4, with D possibly being TRBD1 (6 bases). There are 12 residues in the CDR3. V lost 4 bases, J lost 8 bases, and 9 bases lay in between. The V gene's germline CDR1 is SGHRS and CDR2 YFSETQ. CDR3 sequence: CASSEGGEKLFF. The DNA of the CDR3 is TGCGCCAGCAGCGAGGGGGGGGAAAAACTGTTTTTT.

The chain couples TRBV5-1 to TRBJ1-1; D is unresolved. CDR3 length: 12 residues. Germline values: CDR1 SGHRS, CDR2 YFSETQ. V was clipped by 7 bases and J by 1 base, with 8 bases between them. CDR3 protein: CASRRSNTEAFF. CDR3 sequence (DNA): TGCGCCAGCCGCCGGTCGAACACTGAAGCTTTCTTT.

The rearrangement links TRBV28 to TRBJ1-1, with a weak D call TRBD1 (5 bases). The CDR3 consists of 13 residues. Germline lookup yields CDR1 MDHEN and CDR2 SYDVKM. The germline V and J ends were trimmed by 3 bases and 4 bases, with 9 bases remaining between them. The CDR3: CASSFGGSTEAFF. CDR3 DNA: TGTGCCAGCAGTTTCGGGGGTTCCACTGAAGCTTTCTTT.

Only one count was recorded for this clone. CDR3 in amino acids: CASSLAGTGATGELFF. The CDR3 nucleotides read TGTGCCAGCAGCTTGGCCGGGACAGGGGCGACCGGGGAGCTGTTTTTT. This sequence joins TRBV5-4 and TRBJ2-2; 10 bases match TRBD1. The CDR3 covers 16 residues. Germline trimming cut 0 bases from V and 5 bases from J; bases unmatched to any gene: 4. Looked up from germline, CDR1 is SGHNT and CDR2 is YYREEE (reference sequence).

This chain uses TRBV28 with TRBJ2-6; no definite D call. V gave up 6 bases and J gave up 0 bases, with 6 bases separating them. From germline, CDR1 is MDHEN and CDR2 SYDVKM. The CDR3 contains 14 residues. The CDR3 region has the DNA TGTGCCAGCAGGGGCCCCTCTGGGGCCAACGTCCTGACTTTC. Protein: CASRGPSGANVLTF.

The J gene is TRBJ1-2, the V gene TRBV7-8, with 8 bases matching TRBD1. The CDR3 runs 19 residues. Unmatched junction bases numbered 25, after V lost 5 bases and J lost 8 bases. CDR1 is SGHVS and CDR2 is FQNEAQ in the germline V gene. The CDR3 spells CASSPRTAKKDRGADGYTF. The DNA for the CDR3 is TGTGCCAGCAGCCCTCGTACCGCTAAAAAAGACAGGGGTGCGGACGGCTACACCTTC. The full variable domain, completed using reference TRBV7-8 and TRBJ1-2, is GAGVSQSPRYKVAKRGQDVALRCDPISGHVSLFWYQQALGQGPEFLTYFQNEAQLDKSGLPSDRFFAERPEGSVSTLKIQRTQQEDSAVYLCASSPRTAKKDRGADGYTFGSGTRLTVV.

The chain employs TRBV4-1 and TRBJ1-2, with TRBD1 matching over 7 bases. Trimming at V came to 4 bases and at J to 8 bases, leaving 22 bases not matched to a gene. Per the germline V gene, CDR1 is MGHRA and CDR2 is YSYEKL. The CDR3 is 18 amino acids. The CDR3 loop is CASSPLLGLGTGEDGYTF. CDR3 DNA sequence: TGCGCCAGCAGCCCGCTCCTCGGTCTAGGAACAGGGGAAGACGGCTACACCTTC.

Concerning this clone: The germline gene is not matched at one end of the junction; a read error may be the cause. V and J are TRBV27 and TRBJ2-5, with D tentatively TRBD2 (6 bases). TRBJ2-7 matches the DNA end more closely, so the J call is doubtful. CDR3 length equals 14 residues. CDR1 is MNHEY and CDR2 is SMNVEV in the germline V gene (reference sequence). The CDR3 loop reads CASSRSGASYEQYF. Here the CDR3 DNA reads TGCGCCAGCAGCCGTAGCGGAGCCAGTTACGAGCAGTACTTC.

This clone was seen a few times. This chain uses TRBV5-1 with TRBJ1-2, with 9 nucleotides matching TRBD1. The V gene end was trimmed by 3 bases and the J gene end by 8 bases; junction bases not matched to a gene: 8. The CDR3 runs 14 residues. From germline, CDR1 is SGHRS and CDR2 YFSETQ. CDR3 sequence (DNA): TGCGCCAGCAGCTCCGCGGACAGGGGAGGAGGCTACACCTTC. As protein: CASSSADRGGGYTF.

In this sample, this clone turned up a few times. The rearrangement links TRBV16 to TRBJ1-1, with TRBD1 matching over 9 bases. V lost 5 bases to trimming and J lost 8 bases; unmatched junction nucleotides: 15. This CDR3 spans 16 amino acids. Looked up from germline, CDR1 is KGHSY and CDR2 is FQNENV. The CDR3 DNA reads as TGTGCCAGCAGCTCGCTTCCGGGACAGGGCCTTTGGGAAGCTTTCTTT. Translating gives CASSSLPGQGLWEAFF.

DNA of the CDR3: TGTGCCAGCAGTTACTCCTCGGGGACCTATAATTCACCCCTCCACTTT. This translates into CASSYSSGTYNSPLHF. The gene calls are TRBV6-6 and TRBJ1-6; D remains unclear. The germline gives CDR1 MNHNY, CDR2 SVGAGI (reference sequence). The V and J ends lost 0 bases and 2 bases respectively, with 8 bases between them. This CDR3 contains 16 residues.

This clone came up once. The junction differs from germline at one of its ends, possibly a read error. The chain uses TRBV9 and TRBJ2-2; D might be TRBD2 (5 bases). The CDR3 is made up of 12 amino acids. The germline CDR1 and CDR2 sequences are SGDLS and YYNGEE. CDR3 region: CASSVVSGELLF. The CDR3 DNA reads TGTGCCAGCAGCGTAGTTTCCGGGGAGCTGCTTTTT.

The chain links TRBV5-4 to TRBJ2-5; D may be TRBD2 (5 bases). CDR1 is SGHNT and CDR2 is YYREEE in the germline V gene (reference sequence). The CDR3 contains 15 residues. The V end was cut by 0 bases, the J end by 2 bases, with 11 bases between. CDR3 sequence (DNA): TGTGCCAGCAGCTTGGCGGGGTCAACTCAAGAGACCCAGTACTTC. It codes for CASSLAGSTQETQYF.

The V call is TRBV29-1, the J call TRBJ2-7; 11 bases line up with TRBD2. The CDR3 runs to 13 residues. Germline CDR1 is SQVTM and CDR2 is ANQGSEA. The V gene end was trimmed by 6 bases and the J gene end by 5 bases; junction bases not matched to a gene: 6. The CDR3 sequence: CSVRLAGYHEQYF. The DNA for the CDR3 is TGCAGCGTCAGACTAGCGGGATACCACGAGCAGTACTTC.

As for this clone: Within the sample, other DNA sequences also encode this same CDR3. CDR3 sequence reads: CASSLGRNTEAFF. The CDR3 bases are TGTGCCAGCAGTTTAGGGCGTAACACTGAAGCTTTCTTT. This chain links TRBV27 with TRBJ1-1; D gene uncertain. Trimming stripped 2 bases from V and 2 bases from J, with 6 bases between. This CDR3 contains 13 residues. Germline CDR1 MNHEY, CDR2 SMNVEV (reference sequence).

The chain is built from TRBV6-1 and TRBJ1-6; D remains ambiguous. The CDR3 sequence is 14 residues long. The ends were cut back, 2 bases at V and 7 bases at J, with 9 bases in the middle. CDR1 is MNHNS, CDR2 SASEGT, per germline. DNA of the CDR3: TGTGCCAGCAGTGAAAGCGGAGGAAATTCACCCCTCCACTTT. It encodes CASSESGGNSPLHF.

The chain employs TRBV7-9 and TRBJ1-2; tentatively, D is TRBD1 (6 bases). Germline V gene sequence: CDR1 SEHNR, CDR2 FQNEAQ (reference sequence). The CDR3 covers 16 residues. V dropped 5 bases and J dropped 2 bases, with 18 bases sitting between them. The CDR3 coding sequence is TGTGCCAGCAGCAACTCCGAACAGGGCCCCAACTATGGCTACACCTTC. It translates to CASSNSEQGPNYGYTF.

The chain links TRBV30 to TRBJ2-1; possible D gene TRBD1, 6 bases. Germline values: CDR1 GTSNPN, CDR2 SVGIG (reference sequence). The CDR3 has 16 residues. With 0 bases removed from V and 4 bases from J, the gap between germline ends came to 16 bases. The CDR3 loop reads CAWSVRVGAVYNEQFF. CDR3 DNA: TGTGCCTGGAGTGTACGGGTGGGGGCCGTATACAATGAGCAGTTCTTC. Drawing the rest from reference TRBV30 and TRBJ2-1, the complete variable domain is SQTIHQWPATLVQPVGSPLSLECTVEGTSNPNLYWYRQAAGRGLQLLFYSVGIGQISSEVPQNLSASRPQDRQFILSSKKLLLSDSGFYLCAWSVRVGAVYNEQFFGPGTRLTVL.

This chain links TRBV10-3 with TRBJ2-2; 10 nucleotides agree with TRBD2. Germline trimming cut 4 bases from V and 3 bases from J; bases unmatched to any gene: 5. Germline assignment: CDR1 ENHRY and CDR2 SYGVKD. There are 16 residues in the CDR3. The CDR3 reads CAISASSGSDTGELFF. For the CDR3, the DNA is TGTGCCATCAGTGCGTCTAGCGGGAGTGACACCGGGGAGCTGTTTTTT.

This clone was seen a handful of times. The chain links TRBV28 to TRBJ2-7; a weak D match, TRBD1 (5 bases). V was pared by 5 bases and J by 3 bases, with 14 bases between. The CDR3 extends over 14 amino acids. Germline loops: CDR1 MDHEN, CDR2 SYDVKM. DNA for the CDR3: TGTGCCAGCAGTGGGCAGGGCAATTACTACGAGCAGTACTTC. Its translation: CASSGQGNYYEQYF.